A selection of T cell receptor beta chains follows, all from one sample in a study of T cells after yellow fever vaccination. TCRdb analysed the 5' RACE reads with MiXCR anew, one entry per CDR3 protein. The sample lists around 550,000 distinct CDR3 sequences, less than 20% occurring once. This specimen was PBMCs, taken 15 days after the yellow fever booster vaccination. These receptor sequences come from a man aged 30 to 39 who received the YFV17D yellow fever vaccine. Each CDR3 is given with its conserved first and last residue. The D gene is left open where the match is weak. Some rows have no size entry. The others give once, few or many, or a class for an expanded clone.

size	V	D	J	CDR3	DNA
NA	TRBV7-9	NA	TRBJ2-5	CASSSPLGTETQYF	TGTGCCAGCAGTTCTCCCCTGGGGACAGAGACCCAGTACTTC
NA	TRBV6-2/TRBV6-3	NA	TRBJ2-2	CASRSTTGTGELFF	TGTGCCAGCAGATCAACGACAGGCACCGGGGAGCTGTTTTTT
NA	TRBV28	TRBD1	TRBJ2-7	CASTPGGFYEQYF	TGTGCCAGTACTCCAGGGGGCTTCTACGAGCAGTACTTC
few	TRBV20-1	TRBD1	TRBJ2-7	CSARQGMGYEQYF	TGCAGTGCTCGACAGGGGATGGGCTACGAGCAGTACTTC
few	TRBV29-1	TRBD2	TRBJ2-3	CSVGRGGSTDTQYF	TGCAGCGTTGGTCGGGGGGGCAGCACAGATACGCAGTATTTT
NA	TRBV12-3/TRBV12-4	TRBD1	TRBJ2-7	CASSSLQQGYEQYF	TGTGCCAGCAGTTCACTTCAACAGGGGTATGAGCAGTACTTC
NA	TRBV6-6	TRBD1	TRBJ1-3	CASQGQIGNTIYF	TGTGCCAGCCAGGGACAGATTGGAAACACCATATATTTT
NA	TRBV7-9	NA	TRBJ2-2	CAASTGQRNTGELFF	TGTGCCGCCAGCACCGGACAGCGGAACACCGGGGAGCTGTTTTTT
few	TRBV20-1	TRBD2	TRBJ2-2	CSARTSGSFTGELFF	TGCAGTGCTCGGACTAGCGGGAGTTTTACCGGGGAGCTGTTTTTT
NA	TRBV24-1	TRBD2	TRBJ2-3	CATSDSGGGRRDTQYF	TGTGCCACCAGTGATTCGGGGGGAGGGCGGAGAGATACGCAGTATTTT
NA	TRBV5-1	NA	TRBJ1-1	CASSFRGLNTEAFF	TGCGCCAGCAGCTTTCGGGGACTGAACACTGAAGCTTTCTTT
NA	TRBV20-1	NA	TRBJ2-5	CSARAALRRGETQYF	TGCAGTGCTAGAGCTGCGTTGAGGAGGGGAGAGACCCAGTACTTC
few	TRBV7-3	NA	TRBJ2-1	CASSPYGERSNEQFF	TGTGCCAGCAGCCCATACGGGGAACGGTCGAATGAGCAGTTCTTC
few	TRBV29-1	NA	TRBJ2-1	CSLRRDYNEQFF	TGCAGCCTTCGAAGGGACTACAATGAGCAGTTCTTC
few	TRBV6-2/TRBV6-3	TRBD2	TRBJ2-1	CASSSFQTSGRNEQFF	TGTGCCAGCAGCTCCTTCCAGACTAGCGGGCGAAATGAGCAGTTCTTC
few	TRBV10-3	NA	TRBJ2-5	CAINNDGKETQYF	TGTGCCATCAACAATGACGGGAAAGAGACCCAGTACTTC
many	TRBV5-5	NA	TRBJ2-2	CASSFNGRNTGELFF	TGTGCCAGCAGCTTTAACGGACGGAACACCGGGGAGCTGTTTTTT
few	TRBV10-3	TRBD1	TRBJ2-5	CATRDRAFNDQETQYF	TGTGCCACCCGGGACAGGGCCTTCAACGACCAAGAGACCCAGTACTTC
NA	TRBV6-5	NA	TRBJ1-6	CASSYSNYFIASGGSLHF	TGTGCCAGCAGTTACTCGAATTATTTCATTGCCTCAGGAGGATCCCTCCACTTT
NA	TRBV20-1	NA	TRBJ2-1	CSPDGDGNEQFF	TGCAGCCCGGACGGCGATGGAAATGAGCAGTTCTTC
few	TRBV20-1	NA	TRBJ2-5	CSADKEPETQYF	TGCAGTGCTGATAAGGAGCCAGAGACCCAGTACTTC
NA	TRBV10-3	NA	TRBJ2-2	CATLPLADSNTGELFF	TGTGCCACCCTCCCCCTAGCAGACTCGAACACCGGGGAGCTGTTTTTT
few	TRBV5-1	NA	TRBJ2-1	CASSLYGVSYNEQFF	TGCGCCAGCAGCTTGTACGGGGTCTCCTACAATGAGCAGTTCTTC
few	TRBV29-1	NA	TRBJ1-1	CSGKDSWSTEAFF	TGCAGCGGCAAGGACAGCTGGAGCACTGAAGCTTTCTTT
NA	TRBV9	NA	TRBJ2-3	CASSVVGSEADTQYF	TGTGCCAGCAGCGTAGTCGGGAGCGAGGCAGATACGCAGTATTTT
few	TRBV27	NA	TRBJ1-6	CATRAGGTSYNSPLHF	TGTGCCACCCGAGCCGGGGGGACGAGTTATAATTCACCCCTCCACTTT
few	TRBV7-2	NA	TRBJ2-1	CASSLGAKAAEQFF	TGTGCCAGCAGCTTAGGGGCGAAAGCGGCTGAGCAGTTCTTC
few	TRBV12-3/TRBV12-4	NA	TRBJ2-5	CASSSTIRETQYF	TGTGCCAGCAGTTCAACGATCCGGGAGACCCAGTACTTC
many	TRBV10-3	TRBD2	TRBJ2-7	CAISPLAAREEQYF	TGTGCCATCAGCCCTCTAGCGGCCCGGGAGGAGCAGTACTTC
few	TRBV5-1	TRBD1	TRBJ2-5	CASSKGQGGETQYF	TGCGCCAGCAGCAAGGGACAGGGGGGAGAGACCCAGTACTTC
NA	TRBV7-2	NA	TRBJ1-5	CASSVGGISNQPQHF	TGTGCCAGCAGCGTCGGGGGAATTTCGAATCAGCCCCAGCATTTT
few	TRBV9	NA	TRBJ2-1	CASSIGTELSNEQFF	TGTGCCAGCAGCATTGGGACTGAACTCTCCAATGAGCAGTTCTTC
few	TRBV29-1	NA	TRBJ2-5	CSGGSGYQETQYF	TGCAGCGGGGGGTCGGGGTACCAAGAGACCCAGTACTTC
NA	TRBV15	NA	TRBJ2-7	CATRTASFPYEQYF	TGTGCCACCAGAACCGCAAGCTTTCCTTACGAGCAGTACTTC
NA	TRBV28	NA	TRBJ2-1	CASRPPGTRYNEQFF	TGTGCCAGCAGACCCCCCGGGACAAGGTACAATGAGCAGTTCTTC
few	TRBV7-6	TRBD1	TRBJ2-3	CASSSSTGEEDTQYF	TGTGCCAGCAGCTCCTCGACAGGGGAGGAGGATACGCAGTATTTT
few	TRBV27	NA	TRBJ1-2	CASSRGVDRGYTF	TGTGCCAGCAGTAGGGGGGTCGACCGCGGCTACACCTTC
NA	TRBV20-1	NA	TRBJ2-3	CSARPGTFHTDTQYF	TGCAGTGCTAGACCTGGGACTTTCCACACAGATACGCAGTATTTT
NA	TRBV20-1	NA	TRBJ2-1	CSTPARYNEQFF	TGCAGTACCCCAGCACGCTACAATGAGCAGTTCTTC
NA	TRBV4-3	NA	TRBJ2-7	CASSQDQGRHEQYF	TGCGCCAGCAGCCAAGATCAGGGTCGCCACGAGCAGTACTTC
few	TRBV19	TRBD1	TRBJ1-2	CASSTPPGQGANYGYTF	TGTGCCAGTAGTACACCGCCGGGACAGGGGGCCAACTATGGCTACACCTTC
NA	TRBV12-3/TRBV12-4	NA	TRBJ2-7	CASSFSGHHYEQYF	TGTGCCAGCAGTTTCTCAGGACACCACTACGAGCAGTACTTC
NA	TRBV20-1	NA	TRBJ2-2	CSGMIVVNTGELFF	TGCAGTGGAATGATAGTGGTAAACACCGGGGAGCTGTTTTTT
few	TRBV5-5	NA	TRBJ1-1	CASSPWGTEAFF	TGTGCCAGCAGCCCCTGGGGCACTGAAGCTTTCTTT
NA	TRBV2	TRBD2	TRBJ2-6	CASRLAGGNSGANVLTF	TGTGCCAGCAGACTAGCGGGAGGGAACTCTGGGGCCAACGTCCTGACTTTC
NA	TRBV7-2	NA	TRBJ2-1	CASRVSTGGLIYNEQFF	TGTGCCAGCAGGGTCTCGACGGGGGGCCTAATTTACAATGAGCAGTTCTTC
NA	TRBV7-2	NA	TRBJ2-7	CASSTEAYTQYF	TGTGCCAGCAGCACCGAAGCATACACGCAGTACTTC
NA	TRBV29-1	TRBD1	TRBJ1-5	CSVAPGTASNQPQHF	TGCAGCGTTGCTCCCGGGACAGCTAGCAATCAGCCCCAGCATTTT
NA	TRBV29-1	TRBD1	TRBJ2-6	CSASGTGTANVLTF	TGCAGCGCCTCCGGGACAGGTACGGCCAACGTCCTGACTTTC
once	TRBV7-7	TRBD2	TRBJ2-3	CASSRGTNPDTQYF	TGTGCTAGCAGCCGCGGGACTAATCCAGATACGCAGTATTTT